This T cell receptor beta chain is from a study of blood T cell repertoires in COVID-19. At the level of the study: Whether acute or convalescent, the COVID-19 samples came from the United States, Italy and Spain. Sample material is recorded as cDNA or gDNA derived from T cells, B-cell-depleted T cells, or PBMCs.

In the authors' methods: Using reference gene primer amplification, nucleated cell counts were estimated. The table came from immunoSEQ multiplex PCR; TCRdb's copy has only in-frame clones and leaves some out. V and J calls and clone size follow that table, whereas D and trimming were derived from the DNA. The sample shows around 25,000 clones, 87% of them seen only once. From germline, CDR1 is MNHEY and CDR2 SVGAGI. CDR3 length: 12 amino acids. The V and J ends lost 2 bases and 10 bases respectively, with 9 bases between them. The chain is built from TRBV6-5 and TRBJ2-1; tentative D call: TRBD2 (5 bases). The sequence was collected from a human donor with active COVID-19. The donor label of this sample is uncertain. What was sequenced was peripheral blood. The CDR3 DNA is TGTGCCAGCAGTTACAATACGGGAGAGCAGTTCTTC. Protein: CASSYNTGEQFF.